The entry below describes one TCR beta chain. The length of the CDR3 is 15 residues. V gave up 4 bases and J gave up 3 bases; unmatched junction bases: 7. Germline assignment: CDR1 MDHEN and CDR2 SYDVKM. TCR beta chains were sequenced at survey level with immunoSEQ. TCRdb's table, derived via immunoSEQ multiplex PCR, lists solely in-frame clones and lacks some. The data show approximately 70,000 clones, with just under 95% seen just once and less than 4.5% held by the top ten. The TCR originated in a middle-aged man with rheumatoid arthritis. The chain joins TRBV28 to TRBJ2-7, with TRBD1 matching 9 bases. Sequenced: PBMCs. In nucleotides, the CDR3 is TGTGCCAGCAGTTCCCGGGACAGGGAGGTCTACGAGCAGTACTTC. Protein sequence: CASSSRDREVYEQYF.